Following are 10 T cell receptor beta chains from one sample sequenced in a study of T cells in tuberculosis. Here immunoSEQ multiplex PCR was the method, and the copy in TCRdb shows in-frame clones only, minus some. The profile shows fewer than 40,000 clones, 95% to 97% of them singletons. The sample was PBMCs. The receptors were gathered from a donor between 5 and 29 years old with latent tuberculosis or without tuberculosis infection.

The rearrangement joins TRBV5-1 to TRBJ2-1; 14 bases align to TRBD2. In germline, CDR1 is SGHRS, CDR2 YFSETQ. The V segment lost 4 bases and the J segment 5 bases; nucleotides outside the gene matches: 2. CDR3 size: 15 residues. The CDR3: CASSGGLAGDNEQFF. The CDR3, as DNA: TGCGCCAGCAGCGGGGGACTAGCGGGAGACAATGAGCAGTTCTTC. Together with reference TRBV5-1 and TRBJ2-1, the CDR3 gives the full variable domain: KAGVTQTPRYLIKTRGQQVTLSCSPISGHRSVSWYQQTPGQGLQFLFEYFSETQRNKGNFPGRFSGRQFSNSRSEMNVSTLELGDSALYLCASSGGLAGDNEQFFGPGTRLTVL.

J is TRBJ2-7 and V is TRBV30, with unresolved D. In germline, CDR1 is GTSNPN, CDR2 SVGIG (reference sequence). Trimming cost V 2 bases and J 2 bases, with 10 bases left between them. The CDR3 has 13 residues. The CDR3: CAWSSWAAYEQYF. The CDR3 DNA reads TGTGCCTGGAGTTCATGGGCAGCCTACGAGCAGTACTTC.

This rearrangement joins TRBV7-3 to TRBJ1-3; D uncertain. The germline V and J ends were trimmed by 3 bases and 9 bases, with 9 bases remaining between them. This CDR3 is built from 12 residues. The V gene's germline CDR1 is SGHTA and CDR2 FQGTGA. CDR3 sequence reads: CASSFRVATIYF. CDR3 DNA: TGTGCCAGCAGCTTTCGGGTAGCCACCATATATTTT.

The chain links TRBV5-1 to TRBJ2-3, with 16 bases matching TRBD2. CDR3 size: 19 residues. CDR1 and CDR2 from the germline V gene are SGHRS and YFSETQ. After removal of 2 bases from V and 0 bases from J, the junction contained 6 bases not matched to a gene. CDR3 sequence: CASSLKTGLAGGSTDTQYF. CDR3 DNA: TGCGCCAGCAGCTTAAAAACGGGACTAGCGGGGGGGAGCACAGATACGCAGTATTTT.

CDR3 amino acids: CATSSSSGGVYNEQFF. CDR3 nucleotide sequence: TGTGCCACCAGCAGTTCGAGCGGGGGCGTCTACAATGAGCAGTTCTTC. The chain combines TRBV15 with TRBJ2-1; TRBD2 matches 8 bases. The CDR3 spans 16 residues. Germline V gives CDR1 LNHNV, CDR2 YYDKDF (reference sequence). J gave up 3 bases and V 3 bases, and 7 bases lay outside the gene matches.

This sequence joins TRBV12-5 and TRBJ2-2; D is perhaps TRBD2 (6 bases). The CDR3 sequence is 15 residues long. Trimming removed 2 bases at V and 5 bases at J, with 12 bases between. Germline-derived CDR1 and CDR2 are LGHNT and FRNRAP. CDR3 region: CASGLSPGRTGELFF. The CDR3, as DNA: TGTGCTAGTGGTTTGTCGCCAGGGAGGACCGGGGAGCTGTTTTTT. Full variable domain (rest looked up from reference TRBV12-5 and TRBJ2-2): DARVTQTPRHKVTEMGQEVTMRCQPILGHNTVFWYRQTMMQGLELLAYFRNRAPLDDSGMPKDRFSAEMPDATLATLKIQPSEPRDSAVYFCASGLSPGRTGELFFGEGSRLTVL.

The V call is TRBV7-2, the J call TRBJ2-5; 14 nucleotides agree with TRBD2. The CDR3 extends over 18 amino acids. The germline gives CDR1 SGHTA, CDR2 FQGNSA. With 5 bases clipped from V and 5 bases from J, the junction kept 13 bases outside the gene matches. CDR3 sequence (DNA): TGTGCCAGCAGCCCAAGACTAGCGGGAGGGAGTGTACTCGAGACCCAGTACTTC. It encodes CASSPRLAGGSVLETQYF.

The rearrangement links TRBV5-1 to TRBJ2-3; D possibly corresponds to TRBD1 (6 bases). Looked up from germline, CDR1 is SGHRS and CDR2 is YFSETQ. This CDR3 is 13 amino acids long. The V and J ends lost 1 base and 4 bases respectively, with 7 bases between them. This chain's CDR3 is CASSLTGSDTQYF. CDR3 bases: TGCGCCAGCAGCTTGACAGGGTCAGATACGCAGTATTTT.

This clone was seen once. The rearrangement uses TRBV18 and TRBJ1-5; D might be TRBD1 (6 bases). V gave up 6 bases and J gave up 7 bases, with 16 bases separating them. The V gene's germline CDR1 is KGHSH and CDR2 LQKENI. The CDR3 runs 14 residues. CDR3: CASSEGGGRQPQHF. For the CDR3, the DNA is TGTGCCAGCTCGGAGGGGGGGGGCAGGCAGCCCCAGCATTTT.

The rearrangement uses TRBV4-1 and TRBJ2-2; the D gene is possibly TRBD2 (5 bases). CDR3 length equals 16 residues. Trimming removed 4 bases from V and 6 bases from J, with 18 bases in between. CDR1 and CDR2 from the germline V gene are MGHRA and YSYEKL. In DNA form, the CDR3 reads TGCGCCAGCAGCCGGGCGGCGGGTAAAACTCCCGGGGAGCTGTTTTTT. This sequence encodes CASSRAAGKTPGELFF.